The following is a TCR beta chain sequence with its context. Its antigen is still unknown. Sample-barcoded 5' priming and a J-beta primer mix drove a second PCR of roughly 7 to 11 cycles. Through a template-switch adaptor with 12 random nucleotides, each cDNA molecule received a tag. TCRdb independently ran MiXCR on the 5' RACE reads; one entry per CDR3 protein. Of about 900,000 distinct CDR3 sequences listed, under 80% are singletons. This specimen belongs to a study of blood T cells in healthy people across ages. About the study: There was about one barcoded beta molecule captured by template switching per two T cells.

Study-wide findings and caveats: Unsorted PBMC material precluded a definitive naive versus antigen-experienced comparison. Donors of long life had a larger count of naive CD4+ cells and greater diversity than aged donors.

Sequencing was performed on blood. The origin of this receptor is a man aged 25 to 45 in good health.

The CDR3 DNA follows: TGTGCCAGCAGTTACTCGAGGGGGACCGGGGAGCTGTTTTTT. It yields the protein CASSYSRGTGELFF. V usage is TRBV6-5 and J usage is TRBJ2-2; a possible D gene is TRBD1 (6 bases). Trimming took 0 bases from V and 5 from J, leaving 7 bases between them. The CDR3 loop spans 14 amino acids. Germline V gene data show CDR1 as MNHEY and CDR2 as SVGAGI.